This T cell receptor (beta chain) came from a study of shared clonotypes between healthy human individuals (dated by TCRdb to the early 2020s). Notes on the research overall: The cohort comprised two women and a few men aged 18 to 49 years. Per donor, three plates each were used for CD4 naive and CD4 memory, two for CD8 naive, and one for CD8 memory. To estimate repertoire size and how much clonotypes are shared between individuals, the study performed deep sequencing of blood TCR repertoires from a few healthy adults. Different laboratories and diverse techniques were used to prepare libraries and sequence TCR repertoires, to increase sequencing depth and limit assay-specific biases. Per donor, leukapheresis produced somewhere between about 0.85 and 9.5 billion PBMCs.

Healthy HIV-negative adults with no recently reported acute infections or vaccinations were included as donors. All donors were Caucasian adults living in Nashville, Tennessee, USA. Magnetic negative selection was used to enrich CD4+ T cells, after which naive cells were positively selected on CD45RA and the negative fraction became the memory subset. After blood collection by leukapheresis, PBMCs were isolated using Ficoll-Histopaque density gradient centrifugation and then cryopreserved in the vapor phase of liquid nitrogen. Purity and quantity of every magnetically sorted T cell population were checked by analytical flow cytometry. Genomic DNA was isolated from each sorted fraction and quantified by UV absorbance on a Nanodrop 2000c. From the germline V gene, CDR1 is MDHEN and CDR2 is SYDVKM. Trimming leaves V shorter by 5 bases and J shorter by 6 bases, with the junction holding 5 bases beyond the gene matches. The CDR3 spans 13 residues, from the cysteine through the phenylalanine. Solely the CDR3 DNA is kept, with 39 bases framed from the first base.

Using the deep immunoSEQ assay, TCR CDR3 regions were amplified from genomic DNA by multiplex PCR. For each cell subset, the extracted genomic DNA was distributed evenly across all wells of several immunoSEQ 96-well plates, and each plate served as one replicate. Each replicate PCR for sorted subsets received around 200 ng genomic DNA, equal to about 30,000 T cell genomes. Purified libraries were quantified with a Qubit 3.0 fluorometer, sized on a Bioanalyzer 2100, and re-quantified with the KAPA Library Quantification kit. Each immunoSEQ 96-well plate was sequenced on its own single-read 150-cycle Illumina NextSeq 550 flow cell. Processing in the source paper ran as follows. Because the immunoSEQ output included only junctional sequences and no quality scores, the filtering could not be the same as the filtering used for full-length reads. Sequences were annotated with PyIR, a Python wrapper for IgBLAST v1.9, using IMGT germline references to assign V/J genes and CDR3. Reads were filtered out if the reads had weak V/J assignments (E-value above 1e-6), no CDR3, stop codons, out-of-frame junctions, or ambiguous translated residues. V3J clonotypes were defined by identical inferred V gene, J gene, and CDR3 amino acid sequence. Percentage overlap between repertoires was calculated by dividing the number of shared unique clonotypes by the size of the smaller repertoire. RTK rarefaction, the Chao1 estimator, and Recon v2.1 estimates of unobserved clonotypes were used to assess repertoire richness. Generation probabilities were computed with OLGA for all TCRbeta clonotypes obtained by the gDNA method from several donors. TCRdb provides this immuneACCESS table in a form limited to in-frame rearrangements. Some clones are lacking; in checked studies, under half of them reflect an unresolved V gene, and why the rest are absent is not known. Clonal size and the V and J genes are those of that table, whereas D and trimming came from the DNA. Across this sample there are roughly 1,600,000 clones, with roughly 98.5% seen only once. Together, the top ten hold 0.3% to 0.45% of the sample.

To note about this clone: It lacks a known antigen. Within one base of it there is no much larger clone, and no base qualities were kept.

Overall results and qualifications from the work: Sampling was restricted to blood, and TCR repertoires in tissue are likely to differ from TCR repertoires in blood. Higher generation probabilities were observed for clonotypes shared by all four sorted-subset donors than for non-shared clonotypes. Pairwise subsampling led to the expectation that sequencing depth would affect the degree of clonotype sharing among donors. Across a few donors, about 5% of naive CD4, approximately 3.6% of naive CD8, 2.3% of memory CD4, and about 0.4% of memory CD8 clonotypes were shared. Incomplete sequencing was indicated by rarefaction of sorted-subset datasets, despite the large sequencing depth. The genetic and exposure-history diversity represented was limited by the small number of donors. Larger estimated clonotype richness was generally found for naive subsets than for memory subsets.

Input material: naive CD4+ T cells sorted from blood. According to the study, the label for this sample's cell subset or site signals: CD45RA+ positively selected. The V and J genes are TRBV28 and TRBJ1-2; TRBD1 lines up with 8 middle nucleotides. The source of this sequence is a man aged 25 to 40 in good health. The DNA is TGTGCCAGCAGTCCCGGACAGGGCGATGGCTACACCTTC. Its product reads: CASSPGQGDGYTF.